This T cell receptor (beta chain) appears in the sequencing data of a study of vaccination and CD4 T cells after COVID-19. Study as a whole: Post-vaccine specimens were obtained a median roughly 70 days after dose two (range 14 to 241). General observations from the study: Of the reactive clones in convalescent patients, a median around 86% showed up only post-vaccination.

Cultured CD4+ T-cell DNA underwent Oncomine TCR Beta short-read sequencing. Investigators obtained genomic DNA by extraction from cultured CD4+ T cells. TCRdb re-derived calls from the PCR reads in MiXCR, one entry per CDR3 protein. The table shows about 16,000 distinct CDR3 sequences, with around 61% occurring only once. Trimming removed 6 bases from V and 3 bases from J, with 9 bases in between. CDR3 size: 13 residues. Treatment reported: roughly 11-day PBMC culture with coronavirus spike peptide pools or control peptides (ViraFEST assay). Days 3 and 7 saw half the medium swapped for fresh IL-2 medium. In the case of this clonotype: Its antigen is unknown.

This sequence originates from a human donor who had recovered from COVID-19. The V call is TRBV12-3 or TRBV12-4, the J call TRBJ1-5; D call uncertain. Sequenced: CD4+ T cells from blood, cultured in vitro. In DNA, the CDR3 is TGTGCCAGCAGCCGATCTGCCAATCAGCCCCAGCATTTT. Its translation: CASSRSANQPQHF.